This TCR beta chain was retrieved from a study of beta chain features in type 1 diabetes. Background on the study: The patients were much like the healthy donors in age, gender and cell yields.

Germline V gene sequence: CDR1 SEHNR, CDR2 FQNEAQ (reference sequence). J lost 4 bases, V lost 5 bases, and 3 bases had no gene match. The CDR3 is 13 residues long. Sorted populations all exceeded 95% purity. Of the isolated RNA, all was reverse transcribed, and so the sequenced material was expressed TCRB transcripts. About 3.6 million reads was the average for naive, central memory and regulatory T cell samples. Sequenced by immunoSEQ multiplex PCR; TCRdb stores in-frame clones only, minus some. The table shows 120,000 to 150,000 clones, with around 50% occurring only once. The V call is TRBV7-9, the J call TRBJ1-2, with 8 bases matching TRBD1. The origin of this receptor is a man aged 18-30 years in good health. Material: Tregs from blood. The CDR3 nucleotides read TGTGCCAGCAGCCGAGACAGGGGCTATGGCTACACCTTC. Encoded protein: CASSRDRGYGYTF.